This is a list of T cell receptor beta chains from one sample in a study of T cells in Graves' hyperthyroidism and ophthalmopathy. TCRdb re-called the multiplex PCR reads through MiXCR, storing one row per CDR3 protein. This sample yields around 690,000 distinct CDR3 sequences, of which around 15% are seen a single time; around 16% belongs to the top ten. Sequenced sample: blood. Receptors originate from a man over 45 with Graves' hyperthyroidism. Each CDR3 is given with its conserved first and last residue. Each record gives: CDR3 protein, J gene, V gene.

CASSYTPGLAGINEQFF TRBJ2-1 TRBV11-2
CASSLEGGLWNNEQFF TRBJ2-1 TRBV5-1
CAISVQGTEKLFF TRBJ1-4 TRBV10-3
CASSLTLAGAGGEQYF TRBJ2-7 TRBV27
CSVETGMNTEAFF TRBJ1-1 TRBV29-1
CASSQGLDRGTYEQYF TRBJ2-7 TRBV4-2
CASSLRERQGTQYF TRBJ2-5 TRBV12-3/TRBV12-4
CASRSGTGWTEAFF TRBJ1-1 TRBV19
CSVETSIVETQYF TRBJ2-5 TRBV29-1
CASSPAPAKSQETQYF TRBJ2-5 TRBV7-3
CATSDFSPYSNQPQHF TRBJ1-5 TRBV24-1
CASSPRGLVYEQYF TRBJ2-7 TRBV27
CASSQGGSAENEQFF TRBJ2-1 TRBV13
CASSYNEPLPNSPLHF TRBJ1-6 TRBV6-2/TRBV6-3
CASSPGPSNQPQHF TRBJ1-5 TRBV5-1
CASLSGRAFQETQYF TRBJ2-5 TRBV28
CASRKAGSTDTQYF TRBJ2-3 TRBV2
CASSPGANSYNEQFF TRBJ2-1 TRBV27
CASSHSSDQPQHF TRBJ1-5 TRBV3-1
CASSRWEGLNSPLHF TRBJ1-6 TRBV3-1
CASSGRDMEAFF TRBJ1-1 TRBV9
CASSYSQGLRAYNTEAFF TRBJ1-1 TRBV6-4
CATSDPYSGRAFGELFF TRBJ2-2 TRBV24-1
CASGQTSGNTIYF TRBJ1-3 TRBV2
CASSTRLGTDTQYF TRBJ2-3 TRBV7-2
CSALGLERENNEQFF TRBJ2-1 TRBV20-1
CASSWAAEQFF TRBJ2-1 TRBV12-3/TRBV12-4
CASSQLTDTEAFF TRBJ1-1 TRBV3-1